These 22 T cell receptor beta chains share one sample of origin, sequenced in a study of cytomegalovirus exposure and HLA in healthy donors. The primer mix had 60 Vbeta and 13 Jbeta primers. Method: immunoSEQ multiplex PCR; TCRdb's copy keeps in-frame clones and lacks some. This table has about 94,000 clones, about 62% appearing once. The source material was PBMCs. Source of these receptors: a young man in good health and CMV-seronegative.

Here the CDR3 reads CASSVDSGRGGGTDTQYF. Written as DNA, the CDR3 is TGTGCCAGCAGCGTAGATAGCGGGAGAGGAGGTGGGACAGATACGCAGTATTTT. The chain couples TRBV9 to TRBJ2-3; TRBD2 matches 9 bases. Unmatched junction bases numbered 11, after V lost 0 bases and J lost 3 bases. The CDR3 is 18 amino acids. Germline CDR1 reads SGDLS; CDR2 reads YYNGEE.

This chain links TRBV11-1 with TRBJ2-1; no definite D call. CDR1 and CDR2 from the germline V gene are SGHAT and FQDESV (reference sequence). The CDR3 loop spans 12 amino acids. With 2 bases removed from V and 7 bases from J, the gap between germline ends came to 6 bases. The chain's CDR3 is CASSLFRNEQFF. As DNA, the CDR3 is TGTGCCAGCAGCTTATTCCGGAATGAGCAGTTCTTC. Combining the CDR3 with reference TRBV11-1 and TRBJ2-1 gives the whole variable domain EAEVAQSPRYKITEKSQAVAFWCDPISGHATLYWYRQILGQGPELLVQFQDESVVDDSQLPKDRFSAERLKGVDSTLKIQPAELGDSAMYLCASSLFRNEQFFGPGTRLTVL.

The chain links TRBV6-1 to TRBJ2-3; 10 bases are shared with TRBD1. Germline V lookup: CDR1 MNHNS, CDR2 SASEGT. The J segment lost 3 bases and the V segment lost 4 bases, leaving 7 bases of the junction unmatched. This CDR3 is 16 amino acids long. CDR3 sequence: CASSVRTGGFTDTQYF. The CDR3, as DNA: TGTGCCAGCAGTGTTAGGACAGGGGGATTTACAGATACGCAGTATTTT.

The chain is built from TRBV27 and TRBJ2-3, with 10 positions matching TRBD2. This CDR3 is built from 14 residues. The germline CDR1 and CDR2 sequences are MNHEY and SMNVEV (reference sequence). V was clipped by 3 bases and J by 3 bases; unmatched bases: 0. For the CDR3, the DNA is TGTGCCAGCAGTTTTAGCGGGGGGACAGATACGCAGTATTTT. Protein sequence: CASSFSGGTDTQYF.

This chain uses TRBV9 with TRBJ2-7; no definite D call. This CDR3 spans 12 amino acids. Germline V gives CDR1 SGDLS, CDR2 YYNGEE. V shed 5 bases and J shed 0 bases, with 6 bases lying between them. Written as DNA, the CDR3 is TGTGCCAGCAGGACTTTCTCCTACGAGCAGTACTTC. Translation: CASRTFSYEQYF.

The CDR3 nucleotides read TGCAGCGTTGAAAGGGACTCCCGCGAGCAGTACTTC. This encodes CSVERDSREQYF. The V call is TRBV29-1, the J call TRBJ2-7, with TRBD2 as a possible D gene (6 bases). CDR3 size: 12 residues. Trimming took 2 bases from V and 6 from J, leaving 11 bases between them. Germline CDR1 and CDR2: SQVTM and ANQGSEA.

The chain joins TRBV2 to TRBJ2-7, with 10 bases that match TRBD2. J lost 3 bases, V lost 8 bases, and 4 bases had no gene match. This CDR3 spans 13 amino acids. In germline, CDR1 is SNHLY, CDR2 FYNNEI. The CDR3 coding sequence is TGTGCCAGCTTCGGACTAGCGGTCTACGAGCAGTACTTC. Protein sequence: CASFGLAVYEQYF.

The chain couples TRBV28 to TRBJ1-1; no clear D. Germline V gene data show CDR1 as MDHEN and CDR2 as SYDVKM. CDR3 size: 12 residues. The V end lost 8 bases, the J end lost 0 bases, and 7 bases lay between the germline ends. The DNA for the CDR3 is TGTGCCAGCTCCGACATGAACACTGAAGCTTTCTTT. Residues: CASSDMNTEAFF.

The chain combines TRBV5-1 with TRBJ1-5; TRBD1 might be the D (6 bases). V gave up 3 bases and J gave up 7 bases, with 11 bases separating them. This CDR3 contains 13 residues. CDR1 and CDR2 (germline): SGHRS, YFSETQ. CDR3: CASSYTQGQPQHF. In DNA, the CDR3 is TGCGCCAGCAGCTACACCCAGGGGCAGCCCCAGCATTTT.

In DNA form, the CDR3 reads TGTGCCAGCAGCTTGAGGACTAGCGGGAACGGGGAGCTGTTTTTT. As protein: CASSLRTSGNGELFF. This rearrangement joins TRBV5-6 to TRBJ2-2; 12 bases map to TRBD2. The length of the CDR3 is 15 residues. Unmatched junction bases numbered 2, after V lost 1 base and J lost 7 bases. From germline, CDR1 is SGHDT and CDR2 YYEEEE.

CDR3 amino acids: CAISKSGTDISGNTIYF. CDR3 in DNA: TGTGCCATCAGTAAATCCGGGACAGATATCTCTGGAAACACCATATATTTT. J is TRBJ1-3 and V is TRBV10-3, with 7 bases matching TRBD1. There are 17 residues in the CDR3. Germline V gives CDR1 ENHRY, CDR2 SYGVKD. J lost 0 bases, V lost 5 bases, and 10 bases had no gene match.

The V and J genes are TRBV9 and TRBJ1-1, with unresolved D. The CDR3 consists of 13 residues. Germline values: CDR1 SGDLS, CDR2 YYNGEE. V lost 4 bases, J lost 4 bases, and 11 bases lay in between. CDR3 loop: CASSPYEGTEAFF. The CDR3 DNA is TGTGCCAGCAGCCCCTACGAGGGCACTGAAGCTTTCTTT.

In its sample, this clone was seen a few times. This chain uses TRBV11-2 with TRBJ2-2; 14 positions agree with TRBD2. CDR3 length: 16 amino acids. The J segment lost 5 bases and the V segment lost 1 base, leaving 0 bases of the junction unmatched. Germline lookup yields CDR1 SGHAT and CDR2 FQNNGV. The CDR3 loop reads CASSLGLAGGTGELFF. DNA of the CDR3: TGTGCCAGCAGCTTAGGACTAGCGGGGGGGACCGGGGAGCTGTTTTTT.

The table lists this clone with a few counts. The chain joins TRBV6-4 to TRBJ2-1; 8 nucleotides line up with TRBD2. V dropped 0 bases and J dropped 6; count of bases not matched to a gene: 4. The germline V gene encodes CDR1 MRHNA and CDR2 SNTAGT. The CDR3 covers 15 residues. The chain's CDR3 is CASSDSVGGANEQFF. DNA of the CDR3: TGTGCCAGCAGTGACTCCGTCGGGGGGGCCAATGAGCAGTTCTTC.

This chain joins TRBV28 and TRBJ2-7; 12 bases are shared with TRBD2. V gave up 2 bases and J gave up 2 bases; unmatched junction bases: 4. The CDR3 runs to 16 residues. Germline V gene lookup returns CDR1 MDHEN and CDR2 SYDVKM. The CDR3 region has the DNA TGTGCCAGCAGTTTACCTGGACTAGCGGGGCCCTACGAGCAGTACTTC. Its translation is CASSLPGLAGPYEQYF.

The chain has TRBV5-1 and TRBJ2-5; D gene unclear. Per the germline V gene, CDR1 is SGHRS and CDR2 is YFSETQ. This CDR3 comprises 14 residues. Trimming removed 0 bases from V and 5 bases from J, with 11 bases in between. This chain's CDR3 is CASSLEAAWETQYF. CDR3 DNA sequence: TGCGCCAGCAGCTTGGAGGCGGCCTGGGAGACCCAGTACTTC.

The rearrangement joins TRBV7-9 to TRBJ2-7, with D perhaps TRBD1 (6 bases). The DNA end lines up better with TRBJ2-5; the J call may be wrong. This CDR3 contains 14 residues. Germline V gene lookup returns CDR1 SEHNR and CDR2 FQNEAQ (reference sequence). The CDR3 DNA reads TGTGCCAGCAGCCGGCCGGGACAACAAGAGACCCAGTACTTC. Translation: CASSRPGQQETQYF.

The gene calls are TRBV6-1 and TRBJ1-2; 8 bases line up with TRBD1. V lost 4 bases to trimming and J lost 4 bases; unmatched junction nucleotides: 5. Germline V lookup: CDR1 MNHNS, CDR2 SASEGT. This CDR3 is 14 amino acids long. DNA for the CDR3: TGTGCCAGCAGTGGGGGGACAGGAGTCTATGGCTACACCTTC. It codes for CASSGGTGVYGYTF.

V and J are TRBV7-8 and TRBJ2-5; 9 bases are a match to TRBD2. J lost 5 bases, V lost 4 bases, and 8 bases had no gene match. This CDR3 has 15 residues. The V gene's germline CDR1 is SGHVS and CDR2 FQNEAQ. CDR3: CASSSAGGARETQYF. DNA for the CDR3: TGTGCCAGCAGCTCCGCGGGGGGGGCGCGGGAGACCCAGTACTTC.

The CDR3 is CASRRTSGGADTQYF. Here the CDR3 DNA reads TGTGCCAGCAGGAGGACTAGCGGGGGGGCAGATACGCAGTATTTT. The chain employs TRBV6-6 and TRBJ2-3, with 15 bases matching TRBD2. The germline CDR1 and CDR2 sequences are MNHNY and SVGAGI (reference sequence). The trim removed 6 bases at V and 4 bases at J, leaving 2 bases unmatched. The length of the CDR3 is 15 residues.

CDR3 nucleotides: TGTGCCAGCAGCTTAGGACAGTACTACGAGCAGTACTTC. Amino acid sequence: CASSLGQYYEQYF. The gene calls are TRBV5-5 and TRBJ2-7, with a tentative D call TRBD1 (6 bases). Per germline, CDR1 SGHKS and CDR2 YYEKEE (reference sequence). V gave up 2 bases and J gave up 3 bases, with 9 bases separating them. The CDR3 sequence is 13 residues long.

V is TRBV7-3 and J is TRBJ1-1; 7 bases are a match to TRBD1. The V gene's germline CDR1 is SGHTA and CDR2 FQGTGA. After removal of 3 bases from V and 4 bases from J, the junction contained 2 bases not matched to a gene. The CDR3 has 13 amino acids. CDR3 residues: CASSLDRSTEAFF. For the CDR3, the DNA is TGTGCCAGCAGCTTGGACAGGAGCACTGAAGCTTTCTTT.